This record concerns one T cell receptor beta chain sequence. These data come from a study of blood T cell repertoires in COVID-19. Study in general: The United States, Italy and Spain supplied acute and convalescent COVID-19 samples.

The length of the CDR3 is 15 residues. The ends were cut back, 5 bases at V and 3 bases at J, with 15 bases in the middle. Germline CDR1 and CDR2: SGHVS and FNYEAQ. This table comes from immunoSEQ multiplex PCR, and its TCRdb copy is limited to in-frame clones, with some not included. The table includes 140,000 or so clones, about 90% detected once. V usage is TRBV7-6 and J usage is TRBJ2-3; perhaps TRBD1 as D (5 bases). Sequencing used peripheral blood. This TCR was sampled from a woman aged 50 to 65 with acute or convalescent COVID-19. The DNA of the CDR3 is TGTGCCAGCAGCATTAGGACATATCGGACAGATACGCAGTATTTT. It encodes CASSIRTYRTDTQYF.